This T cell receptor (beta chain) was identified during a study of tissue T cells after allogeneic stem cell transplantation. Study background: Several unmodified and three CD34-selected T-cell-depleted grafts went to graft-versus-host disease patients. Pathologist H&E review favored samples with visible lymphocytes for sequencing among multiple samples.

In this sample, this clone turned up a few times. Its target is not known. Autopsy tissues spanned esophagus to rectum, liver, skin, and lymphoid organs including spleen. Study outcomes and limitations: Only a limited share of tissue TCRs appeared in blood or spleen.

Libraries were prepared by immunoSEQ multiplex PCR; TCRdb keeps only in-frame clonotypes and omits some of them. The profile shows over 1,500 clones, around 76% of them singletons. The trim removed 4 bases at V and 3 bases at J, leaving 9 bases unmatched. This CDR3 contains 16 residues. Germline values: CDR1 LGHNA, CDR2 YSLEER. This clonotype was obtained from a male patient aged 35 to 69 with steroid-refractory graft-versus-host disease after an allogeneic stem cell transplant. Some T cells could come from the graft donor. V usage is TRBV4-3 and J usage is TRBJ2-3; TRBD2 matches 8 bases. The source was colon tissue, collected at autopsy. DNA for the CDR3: TGCGCCAGCAGCCCCCGAGGTAGCGGGGTTACAGATACGCAGTATTTT. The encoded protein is CASSPRGSGVTDTQYF.